The 31 T cell receptor beta chains given below trace back to one sample, sequenced in a study of blood T cell repertoires in COVID-19 (dated by TCRdb to about 2020). Receptors were amplified or captured by the immunoSEQ multiplex PCR assay. Imported from immuneACCESS, the table was reduced by TCRdb to in-frame sequences with V and J called. These copies leave out some clones; in studies compared against another copy, an unresolved V gene accounts for under half, and the cause of the remainder is not known. Counted in this sample were about 89,000 clones; about three quarters of them appeared once. The ten largest clones capture roughly 53% of the sample. The specimen sequenced was peripheral blood. The receptor set was obtained from a human donor in a cohort sampled during active COVID-19.

The chain is built from TRBV4-2 and TRBJ2-7; tentatively, D is TRBD2 (7 bases). Germline V gives CDR1 LGHNA, CDR2 YNFKEQ. The CDR3 covers 14 residues. V lost 1 base and J 12 bases, leaving 19 bases between the germline ends. The CDR3 loop is CASSQGGSGGPLYF. The CDR3 coding sequence is TGTGCCAGCAGCCAAGGAGGGTCCGGGGGGCCCTTGTACTTC.

The rearrangement links TRBV3-1 (or the pseudogene TRBV3-2) to TRBJ1-2; no reliable D call. The CDR3 contains 15 residues. CDR1 is LGHDT, CDR2 YNNKEL, per germline (reference sequence). V was trimmed by 0 bases and J by 8 bases, leaving 16 bases between them. CDR3 bases: TGTGCCAGCAGCCAAGATCAGGTGGGGAGGTCGGGCTACACCTTC. It yields the protein CASSQDQVGRSGYTF.

The chain has TRBV7-2 and TRBJ2-2; D perhaps matches TRBD1 (5 bases). V lost 5 bases to trimming and J lost 3 bases, with 13 bases between them. Germline-derived CDR1 and CDR2 are SGHTA and FQGNSA. This CDR3 region has 15 residues. CDR3 nucleotides: TGTGCCAGCAGCCTGAAAGGGGCTTACACCGGGGAGCTGTTTTTT. Protein sequence: CASSLKGAYTGELFF.

This clone came up many times. The missing conserved phenylalanine or tryptophan at the end of this CDR3 makes a read error likely. It is unclear where the CDR3 begins or ends on the DNA, so no DNA is shown, and the CDR3 is as TCRdb lists it. V is TRBV7-3 and J is TRBJ2-7; TRBD2 is the table's D call and was not checked against the DNA. Per the germline V gene, CDR1 is SGHTA and CDR2 is FQGTGA. 10 amino acids form the CDR3, both terminal residues included. CDR3 in amino acids: CASSLRLAVN.

The J gene is TRBJ2-1, the V gene TRBV3-1 (or the pseudogene TRBV3-2), with 11 bases that match TRBD2. Losses at the gene ends were 4 bases for V and 6 bases for J; bases not matched to a gene: 8. CDR3 size: 16 residues. Germline CDR1 LGHDT, CDR2 YNNKEL (reference sequence). The DNA of the CDR3 is TGTGCCAGCAGCCCAGCCTTAGCGGGAGGGGCCAATGAGCAGTTCTTC. It is translated as CASSPALAGGANEQFF.

The chain carries TRBV11-3 and TRBJ2-7; TRBD2 might be the D (5 bases). This CDR3 comprises 14 residues. Trimming shortened V by 4 bases and J by 0 bases, and 10 bases separated the two germline ends. The germline V gene has CDR1 SGHNT and CDR2 YENEEA. CDR3 region: CASSSWRVSYEQYF. CDR3 coding DNA: TGTGCCAGCAGCTCTTGGCGGGTCTCCTACGAGCAGTACTTC.

This chain links TRBV19 with TRBJ2-7; possibly TRBD1 for D (6 bases). Per germline, CDR1 LNHDA and CDR2 SQIVND (reference sequence). CDR3 length equals 12 residues. V was clipped by 5 bases and J by 3 bases, with 8 bases between them. The CDR3 protein is CASSDRNYEQYF. The CDR3 region has the DNA TGTGCCAGTAGTGACAGGAACTACGAGCAGTACTTC.

Concerning this clone itself: Other DNA variants within this sample encode the same CDR3. The chain links TRBV28 to TRBJ2-7; TRBD2 aligns across 14 bases. The germline V gene encodes CDR1 MDHEN and CDR2 SYDVKM. J was trimmed by 3 bases and V by 4 bases; bases with no gene match: 2. The length of the CDR3 is 15 residues. In nucleotides, the CDR3 is TGTGCCAGCAGTTCAGGGACTAGCGGGGGCTACGAGCAGTACTTC. Encoded protein: CASSSGTSGGYEQYF.

V and J are TRBV28 and TRBJ2-7, with 8 bases identical to TRBD1. The germline V gene encodes CDR1 MDHEN and CDR2 SYDVKM. This CDR3 comprises 17 residues. Trimming cost V 5 bases and J 3 bases; bases outside gene matches: 15. The CDR3 coding sequence is TGTGCCAGCAGTGTCGACGTCCGGGACAGGATTTACTACGAGCAGTACTTC. This translates into CASSVDVRDRIYYEQYF.

This clone appeared a single time. J is TRBJ1-3 and V is TRBV4-2, with D tentatively TRBD1 (5 bases). The CDR3 is 18 residues long. Germline CDR1 and CDR2: LGHNA and YNFKEQ. V dropped 1 base and J dropped 4 bases, with 20 bases sitting between them. The CDR3: CASSQAGGGERQGNTIYF. Written as DNA, the CDR3 is TGTGCCAGCAGCCAAGCTGGAGGAGGGGAAAGGCAGGGAAACACCATATATTTT.

The chain employs TRBV19 and TRBJ2-1; 7 bases are shared with TRBD1. After removal of 4 bases from V and 7 bases from J, the junction contained 1 base not matched to a gene. CDR1 and CDR2 (germline): LNHDA, SQIVND (reference sequence). The CDR3 sequence is 12 residues long. The CDR3 here is CASSSRGNEQFF. The CDR3 DNA is TGTGCCAGTAGTAGCAGGGGGAATGAGCAGTTCTTC.

The V call is TRBV7-9, the J call TRBJ2-3, with 9 bases identical to TRBD2. The CDR3 totals 15 residues. Germline CDR1 is SEHNR and CDR2 is FQNEAQ (reference sequence). With V trimmed by 5 bases and J by 0 bases, 3 bases remained unmatched. The CDR3 coding sequence is TGTGCCAGCAGCGCTAGCGGGATAAGCACAGATACGCAGTATTTT. As protein: CASSASGISTDTQYF.

DNA for the CDR3: TGTGCCAGCTCACCCGATAGCTCCTATGGCTACACCTTC. Residues: CASSPDSSYGYTF. V gene TRBV18 combines with J gene TRBJ1-2; D not certain. V lost 3 bases, J lost 4 bases, and 9 bases lay in between. CDR1 is KGHSH and CDR2 is LQKENI in the germline V gene. The CDR3 has 13 amino acids.

In nucleotides, the CDR3 is TGTGCCAGCAGTTTATCCTGGACTAGCGGAGAGGGGGAGACCCAGTACTTC. Its translation: CASSLSWTSGEGETQYF. The rearrangement joins TRBV27 to TRBJ2-5, with 10 bases identical to TRBD2. The CDR3 is made up of 17 amino acids. Germline V gene data show CDR1 as MNHEY and CDR2 as SMNVEV (reference sequence). V dropped 0 bases and J dropped 5; count of bases not matched to a gene: 9.

The table lists this clone with a count of one. This chain connects TRBV18 to TRBJ2-2; 10 bases agree with TRBD1. The CDR3 runs 16 residues. Looked up from germline, CDR1 is KGHSH and CDR2 is LQKENI. J lost 4 bases, V lost 1 base, and 3 bases had no gene match. CDR3 sequence reads: CASSPRDRGPTGELFF. CDR3 nucleotide sequence: TGTGCCAGCTCACCACGTGACAGGGGGCCCACCGGGGAGCTGTTTTTT.

The chain recombines TRBV4-2 with TRBJ2-4; weak D call: TRBD2 (6 bases). Trimming stripped 6 bases from V and 1 base from J, with 16 bases between. CDR3 size: 16 residues. Germline CDR1 is LGHNA and CDR2 is YNFKEQ. CDR3 protein: CASSRDSPWAKNIQYF. For the CDR3, the DNA is TGTGCCAGCAGTAGGGACTCCCCTTGGGCCAAAAACATTCAGTACTTC.

The chain employs TRBV5-1 and TRBJ1-4, with D unresolved. V lost 2 bases and J lost 3, with 14 bases in between. The CDR3 is made up of 16 amino acids. Germline CDR1 SGHRS, CDR2 YFSETQ. DNA for the CDR3: TGCGCCAGCAGCTTAGCCCCAACCTTCTCTAATGAAAAACTGTTTTTT. It specifies CASSLAPTFSNEKLFF.

This clone appeared a single time. The chain combines TRBV4-2 with TRBJ2-7, with D hard to call. V lost 1 base and J lost 2, with 9 bases in between. CDR3 length equals 14 residues. Germline V gene lookup returns CDR1 LGHNA and CDR2 YNFKEQ. Here the CDR3 reads CASSQAYGTYEQYF. The CDR3 coding sequence is TGTGCCAGCAGCCAAGCTTACGGTACCTACGAGCAGTACTTC.

The chain uses TRBV19 and TRBJ2-3; 7 bases fit TRBD1. The CDR3 is 15 residues long. V lost 4 bases to trimming and J lost 2 bases; unmatched junction nucleotides: 6. Germline loops: CDR1 LNHDA, CDR2 SQIVND (reference sequence). In DNA, the CDR3 is TGTGCCAGTAGTACCGGGGACAGTTACACAGATACGCAGTATTTT. Translation: CASSTGDSYTDTQYF.

The gene calls are TRBV5-1 and TRBJ2-7; 8 bases match TRBD1. This CDR3 has 14 residues. Germline assignment: CDR1 SGHRS and CDR2 YFSETQ. The ends lost 4 bases at V and 0 bases at J; junction bases unmatched: 3. As DNA, the CDR3 is TGCGCCAGCAGCACCGGGACAGGCTCCTACGAGCAGTACTTC. Residues: CASSTGTGSYEQYF. Using reference TRBV5-1 and TRBJ2-7 for the parts outside the CDR3, the full variable domain is KAGVTQTPRYLIKTRGQQVTLSCSPISGHRSVSWYQQTPGQGLQFLFEYFSETQRNKGNFPGRFSGRQFSNSRSEMNVSTLELGDSALYLCASSTGTGSYEQYFGPGTRLTVT.

The chain uses TRBV28 and TRBJ2-7; a possible D gene is TRBD1 (6 bases). This CDR3 spans 16 amino acids. Trimming removed 2 bases from V and 2 bases from J, with 16 bases in between. Per germline, CDR1 MDHEN and CDR2 SYDVKM. CDR3 amino acids: CASSLGGTTNAYEQYF. As DNA, the CDR3 is TGTGCCAGCAGTTTAGGTGGGACAACTAATGCCTACGAGCAGTACTTC.

This chain connects TRBV7-8 to TRBJ2-2; D is unclear. Per the germline V gene, CDR1 is SGHVS and CDR2 is FQNEAQ. The CDR3 is made up of 13 amino acids. V was cut by 10 bases and J by 4 bases, with 13 bases left in between. The CDR3 protein is CATTGVRTGELFF. DNA for the CDR3: TGTGCCACCACCGGAGTTCGCACCGGGGAGCTGTTTTTT.

For the CDR3, the DNA is TGTGCCAGCTCAGGCGACAGCAAATTCCAAGAGACCCAGTACTTC. It encodes CASSGDSKFQETQYF. V usage is TRBV18 and J usage is TRBJ2-5; the D gene is possibly TRBD1 (5 bases). The CDR3 length is 15 residues. The V end lost 5 bases, the J end lost 1 base, and 14 bases lay between the germline ends. Germline V CDR1 and CDR2: KGHSH, LQKENI.

This clone occurred a few times. This chain links TRBV21-1 with TRBJ2-2; the table assigns TRBD2, which was not confirmed against the DNA. TRBV21-1 is described as a pseudogene. The CDR3 is 17 amino acids. In DNA, the CDR3 is TGTGCCAGCAGCAAAGATACTAGCGGGGGGAACACCGGGGAGCTGTTTTTT. Translation: CASSKDTSGGNTGELFF.

This clone was detected only once. The chain couples TRBV4-2 to TRBJ1-2; D gene uncertain. Germline CDR1 reads LGHNA; CDR2 reads YNFKEQ. CDR3 size: 14 residues. V shed 4 bases and J shed 4 bases, with 13 bases lying between them. CDR3 loop: CASSPNQVGYGYTF. CDR3 bases: TGTGCCAGCAGCCCAAACCAGGTTGGCTATGGCTACACCTTC.

The chain employs TRBV20-1 and TRBJ2-1, with D possibly TRBD2 on 6 matching bases. The CDR3 consists of 12 residues. Trimming left V 3 bases short and J 10 bases short, with 13 bases between. CDR1 is DFQATT, CDR2 SNEGSKA, per germline (reference sequence). CDR3 sequence: CSASPSAWEQFF. The CDR3 coding sequence is TGCAGTGCTAGTCCTAGCGCATGGGAGCAGTTCTTC.

The chain joins TRBV19 to TRBJ1-6; 8 bases align to TRBD1. Losses at the gene ends were 6 bases for V and 8 bases for J; bases not matched to a gene: 6. CDR3 length: 14 amino acids. CDR1 LNHDA and CDR2 SQIVND come from the germline V gene (reference sequence). CDR3 amino acids: CASSQGQVYSPLHF. Here the CDR3 DNA reads TGTGCCAGTAGCCAGGGACAGGTGTATTCACCCCTCCACTTT.

This clone has a handful of counts. The chain combines TRBV28 with TRBJ2-7; the D gene is possibly TRBD1 (6 bases). Trimming removed 7 bases at V and 1 base at J, with 26 bases between. This CDR3 spans 18 amino acids. Germline V gives CDR1 MDHEN, CDR2 SYDVKM. This chain's CDR3 is CASTPAGTPRRASYEQYF. DNA for the CDR3: TGTGCCAGCACCCCTGCTGGGACACCCCGGCGGGCATCCTACGAGCAGTACTTC.

The J gene is TRBJ1-2, the V gene TRBV7-8, with D perhaps TRBD1 (6 bases). The CDR3 sequence is 20 residues long. The germline V gene encodes CDR1 SGHVS and CDR2 FQNEAQ. The V gene lost 1 base and the J gene lost 0 bases, with 24 bases spanning the gap. The CDR3 nucleotides are TGTGCCAGCAGCTTAGTCTTAGGGAGGGACACATCCCCCTCTAACTATGGCTACACCTTC. Its protein product is CASSLVLGRDTSPSNYGYTF.

This chain uses TRBV28 with TRBJ2-5; no clear D. This CDR3 region has 13 residues. CDR1 and CDR2 from the germline V gene are MDHEN and SYDVKM. The V gene lost 7 bases and the J gene lost 0 bases, with 9 bases spanning the gap. CDR3 amino acids: CASNPTNQETQYF. DNA of the CDR3: TGTGCCAGCAACCCTACTAACCAAGAGACCCAGTACTTC.

J is TRBJ1-4 and V is TRBV28, with a tentative D call TRBD1 (5 bases). Germline CDR1 MDHEN, CDR2 SYDVKM. This CDR3 comprises 12 residues. V was cut by 4 bases and J by 7 bases, with 7 bases left in between. CDR3 sequence: CASSSGGEKLFF. DNA for the CDR3: TGTGCCAGCAGTTCCGGGGGTGAAAAACTGTTTTTT.